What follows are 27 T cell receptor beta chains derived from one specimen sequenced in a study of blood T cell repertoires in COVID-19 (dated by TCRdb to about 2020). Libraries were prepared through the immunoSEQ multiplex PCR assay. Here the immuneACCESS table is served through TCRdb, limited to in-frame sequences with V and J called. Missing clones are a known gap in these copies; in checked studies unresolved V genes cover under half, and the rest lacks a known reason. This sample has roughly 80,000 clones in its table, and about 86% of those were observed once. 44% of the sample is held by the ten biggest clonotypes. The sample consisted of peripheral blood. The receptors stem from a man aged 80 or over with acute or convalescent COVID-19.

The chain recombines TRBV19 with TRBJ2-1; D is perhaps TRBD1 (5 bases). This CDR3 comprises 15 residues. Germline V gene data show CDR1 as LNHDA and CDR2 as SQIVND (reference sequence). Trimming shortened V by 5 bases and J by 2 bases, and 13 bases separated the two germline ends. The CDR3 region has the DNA TGTGCCAGTAGTCTGGACACCGCAACCTACAATGAGCAGTTCTTC. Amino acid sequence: CASSLDTATYNEQFF.

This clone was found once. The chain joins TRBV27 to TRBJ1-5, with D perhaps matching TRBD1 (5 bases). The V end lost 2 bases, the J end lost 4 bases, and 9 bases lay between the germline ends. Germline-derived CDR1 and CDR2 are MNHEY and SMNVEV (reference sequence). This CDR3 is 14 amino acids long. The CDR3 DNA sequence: TGTGCCAGCAGTTTAAGCAGGGTGAATCAGCCCCAGCATTTT. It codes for CASSLSRVNQPQHF.

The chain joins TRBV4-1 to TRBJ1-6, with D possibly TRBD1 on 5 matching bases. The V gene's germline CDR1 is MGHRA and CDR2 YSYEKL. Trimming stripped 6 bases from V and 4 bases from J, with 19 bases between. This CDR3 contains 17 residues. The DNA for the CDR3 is TGCGCCAGCAGTCGCCAAAATAGACAGTCTTATAATTCACCCCTCCACTTT. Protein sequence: CASSRQNRQSYNSPLHF.

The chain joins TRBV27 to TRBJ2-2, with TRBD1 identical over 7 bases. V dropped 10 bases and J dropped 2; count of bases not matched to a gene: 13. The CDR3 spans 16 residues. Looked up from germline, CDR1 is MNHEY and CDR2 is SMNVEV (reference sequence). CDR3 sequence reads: CAIGNKGQANTGELFF. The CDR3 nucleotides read TGTGCCATCGGGAATAAAGGACAGGCCAACACCGGGGAGCTGTTTTTT.

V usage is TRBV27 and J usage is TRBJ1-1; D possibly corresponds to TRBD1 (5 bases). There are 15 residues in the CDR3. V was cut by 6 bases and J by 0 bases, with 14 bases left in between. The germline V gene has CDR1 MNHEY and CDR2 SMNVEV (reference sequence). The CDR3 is CASSRRGRMNTEAFF. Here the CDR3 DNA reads TGTGCCAGCAGCCGGAGGGGAAGGATGAACACTGAAGCTTTCTTT.

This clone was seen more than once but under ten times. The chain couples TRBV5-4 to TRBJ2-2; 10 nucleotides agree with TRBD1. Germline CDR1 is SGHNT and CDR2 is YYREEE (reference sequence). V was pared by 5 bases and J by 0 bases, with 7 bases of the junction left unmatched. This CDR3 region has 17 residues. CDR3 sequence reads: CASSSDRGDSNTGELFF. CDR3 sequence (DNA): TGTGCCAGCAGTTCGGACAGGGGGGATTCGAACACCGGGGAGCTGTTTTTT.

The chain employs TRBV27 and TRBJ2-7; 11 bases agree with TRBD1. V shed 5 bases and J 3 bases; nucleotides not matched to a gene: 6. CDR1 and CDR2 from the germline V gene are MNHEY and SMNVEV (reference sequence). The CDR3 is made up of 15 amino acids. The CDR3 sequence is CASSLVGQGDYEQYF. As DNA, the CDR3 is TGTGCCAGCAGTCTCGTGGGACAGGGGGACTACGAGCAGTACTTC.

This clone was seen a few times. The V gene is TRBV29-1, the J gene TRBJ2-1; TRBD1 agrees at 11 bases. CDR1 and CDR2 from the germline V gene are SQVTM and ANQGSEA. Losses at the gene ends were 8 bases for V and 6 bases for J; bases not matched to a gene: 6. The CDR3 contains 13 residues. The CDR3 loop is CSTGQGEFNEQFF. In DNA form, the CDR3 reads TGCAGCACGGGACAGGGGGAGTTCAATGAGCAGTTCTTC.

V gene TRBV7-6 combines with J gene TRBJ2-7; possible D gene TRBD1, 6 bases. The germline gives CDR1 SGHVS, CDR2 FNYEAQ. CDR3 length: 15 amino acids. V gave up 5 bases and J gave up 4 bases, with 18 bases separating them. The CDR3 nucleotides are TGTGCCAGCAGCCCCCAGAGTGGGGGCGATTACGAGCAGTACTTC. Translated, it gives CASSPQSGGDYEQYF.

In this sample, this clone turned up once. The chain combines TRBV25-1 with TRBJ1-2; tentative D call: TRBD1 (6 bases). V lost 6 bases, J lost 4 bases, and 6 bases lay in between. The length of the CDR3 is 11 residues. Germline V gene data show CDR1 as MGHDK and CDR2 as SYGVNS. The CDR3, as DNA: TGTGCCAGCAGCAGGGGCTATGGCTACACCTTC. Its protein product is CASSRGYGYTF.

The CDR3 here is CASSSGLAGGPWGELFF. The CDR3 region has the DNA TGCGCCAGCAGCTCCGGACTAGCGGGAGGGCCCTGGGGGGAGCTGTTTTTT. The chain has TRBV5-1 and TRBJ2-2; 15 bases align to TRBD2. The CDR3 has 17 residues. V trimming: 3 bases; J trimming: 8 bases; junction bases outside the gene matches: 8. Germline CDR1 reads SGHRS; CDR2 reads YFSETQ.

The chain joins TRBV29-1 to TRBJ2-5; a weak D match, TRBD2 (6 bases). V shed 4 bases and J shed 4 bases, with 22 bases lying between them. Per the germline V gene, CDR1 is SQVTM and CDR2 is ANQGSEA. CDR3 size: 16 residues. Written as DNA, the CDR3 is TGCAGCGTTGTCACCCAACCTCTAGCGCGAGGAGAGACCCAGTACTTC. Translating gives CSVVTQPLARGETQYF. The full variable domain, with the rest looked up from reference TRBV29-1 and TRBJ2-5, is SAVISQKPSRDICQRGTSLTIQCQVDSQVTMMFWYRQQPGQSLTLIATANQGSEATYESGFVIDKFPISRPNLTFSTLTVSNMSPEDSSIYLCSVVTQPLARGETQYFGPGTRLLVL.

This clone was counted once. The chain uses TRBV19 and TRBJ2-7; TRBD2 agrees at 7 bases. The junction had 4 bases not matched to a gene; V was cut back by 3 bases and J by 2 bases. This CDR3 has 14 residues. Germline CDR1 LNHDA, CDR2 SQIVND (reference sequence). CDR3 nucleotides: TGTGCCAGTAGTATTGTCGGGGGGACCTACGAGCAGTACTTC. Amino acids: CASSIVGGTYEQYF.

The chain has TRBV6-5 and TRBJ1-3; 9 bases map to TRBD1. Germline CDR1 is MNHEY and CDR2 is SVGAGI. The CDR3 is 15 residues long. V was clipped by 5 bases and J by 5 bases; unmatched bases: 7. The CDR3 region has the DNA TGTGCCAGCAGTCCAGGACAGGGGATACGAAACACCATATATTTT. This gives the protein CASSPGQGIRNTIYF.

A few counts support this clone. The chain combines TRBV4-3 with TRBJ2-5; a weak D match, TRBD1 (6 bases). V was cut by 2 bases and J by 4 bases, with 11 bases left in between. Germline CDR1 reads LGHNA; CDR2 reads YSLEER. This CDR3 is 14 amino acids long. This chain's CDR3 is CASSQTDSRETQYF. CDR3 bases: TGCGCCAGCAGCCAAACGGACAGTCGAGAGACCCAGTACTTC.

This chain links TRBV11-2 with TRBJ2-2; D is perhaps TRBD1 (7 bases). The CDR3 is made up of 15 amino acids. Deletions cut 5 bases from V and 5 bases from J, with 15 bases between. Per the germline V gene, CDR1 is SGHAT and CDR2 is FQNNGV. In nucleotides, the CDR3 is TGTGCCAGCAGCCCAGCGCGGGGACAGACCGGGGAGCTGTTTTTT. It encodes CASSPARGQTGELFF.

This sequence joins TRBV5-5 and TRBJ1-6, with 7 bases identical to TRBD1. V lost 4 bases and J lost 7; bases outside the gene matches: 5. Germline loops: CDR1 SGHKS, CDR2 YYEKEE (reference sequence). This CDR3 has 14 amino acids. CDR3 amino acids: CASSPLTGNSPLHF. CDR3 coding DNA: TGTGCCAGCAGCCCCCTGACAGGGAATTCACCCCTCCACTTT.

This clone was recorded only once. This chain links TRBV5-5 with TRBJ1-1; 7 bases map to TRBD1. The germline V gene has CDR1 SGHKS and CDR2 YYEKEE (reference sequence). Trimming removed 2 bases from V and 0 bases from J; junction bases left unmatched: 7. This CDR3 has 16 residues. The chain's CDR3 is CASSLGSGQLNTEAFF. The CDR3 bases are TGTGCCAGCAGCTTAGGTTCGGGACAGTTGAACACTGAAGCTTTCTTT.

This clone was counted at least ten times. CDR3 sequence (DNA): TGTGCCAGCAGTTACTCCTACAGGGGTGGCGGGGAGCTGTTTTTT. Its translation: CASSYSYRGGGELFF. The chain couples TRBV6-2 or TRBV6-3 to TRBJ2-2; 7 nucleotides line up with TRBD1. The CDR3 is made up of 15 amino acids. Germline V lookup: CDR1 MNHEY, CDR2 SVGEGT. Unmatched junction bases numbered 5, after V lost 0 bases and J lost 7 bases.

For the CDR3, the DNA is TGTGCCAGCAGCTCCTGGGACTGGAGCTCCTACGAGCAGTACTTC. This codes for CASSSWDWSSYEQYF. The chain recombines TRBV7-2 with TRBJ2-7, with a tentative D call TRBD2 (6 bases). V was trimmed by 4 bases and J by 0 bases, leaving 13 bases between them. This CDR3 region has 15 residues. Germline V gene sequence: CDR1 SGHTA, CDR2 FQGNSA.

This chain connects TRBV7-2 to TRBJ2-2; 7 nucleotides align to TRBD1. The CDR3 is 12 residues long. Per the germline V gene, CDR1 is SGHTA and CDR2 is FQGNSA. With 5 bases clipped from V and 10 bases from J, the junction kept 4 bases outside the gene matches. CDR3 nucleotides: TGTGCCAGCAGCGCGACAGGGTTGGAGCTGTTTTTT. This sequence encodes CASSATGLELFF.

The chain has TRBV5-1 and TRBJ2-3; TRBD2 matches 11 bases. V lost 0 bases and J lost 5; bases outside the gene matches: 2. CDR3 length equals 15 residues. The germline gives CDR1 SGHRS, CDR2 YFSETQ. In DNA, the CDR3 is TGCGCCAGCAGCTTGGATCTAGCGGGAGGAGATACGCAGTATTTT. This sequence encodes CASSLDLAGGDTQYF.

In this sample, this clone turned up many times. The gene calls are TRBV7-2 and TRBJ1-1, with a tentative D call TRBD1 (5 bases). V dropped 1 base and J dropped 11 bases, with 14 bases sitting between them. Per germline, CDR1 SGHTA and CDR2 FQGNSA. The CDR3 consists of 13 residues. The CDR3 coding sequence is TGTGCCAGCAGCTTAGTAGTCTCCGCAGGGGCTTTCTTT. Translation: CASSLVVSAGAFF.

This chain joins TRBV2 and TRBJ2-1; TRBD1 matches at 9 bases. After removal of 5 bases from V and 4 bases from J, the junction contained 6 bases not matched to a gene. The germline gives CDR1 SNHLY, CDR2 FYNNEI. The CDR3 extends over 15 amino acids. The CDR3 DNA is TGTGCCAGCAGTTCAGGGACAGGGAAATACAATGAGCAGTTCTTC. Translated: CASSSGTGKYNEQFF.

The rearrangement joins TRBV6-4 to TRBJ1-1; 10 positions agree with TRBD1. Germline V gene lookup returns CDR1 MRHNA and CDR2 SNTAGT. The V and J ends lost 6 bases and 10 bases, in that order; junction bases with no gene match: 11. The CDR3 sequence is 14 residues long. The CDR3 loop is CASSPDRGAYGAFF. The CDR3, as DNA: TGTGCCAGCAGCCCGGACAGGGGGGCGTATGGAGCTTTCTTT.

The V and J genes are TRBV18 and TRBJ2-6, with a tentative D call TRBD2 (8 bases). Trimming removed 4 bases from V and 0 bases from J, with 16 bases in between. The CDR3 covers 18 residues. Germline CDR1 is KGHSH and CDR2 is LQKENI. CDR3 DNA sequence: TGTGCCAGCTCACTTGTACAGGGGACTAGCTCTGGGGCCAACGTCCTGACTTTC. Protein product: CASSLVQGTSSGANVLTF.

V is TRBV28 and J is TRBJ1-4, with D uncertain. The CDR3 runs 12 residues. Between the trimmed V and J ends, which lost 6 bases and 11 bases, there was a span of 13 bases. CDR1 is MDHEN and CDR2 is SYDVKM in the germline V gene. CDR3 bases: TGTGCCAGCAGGGATCGAGTGGAGAAACTGTTTTTT. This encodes CASRDRVEKLFF.